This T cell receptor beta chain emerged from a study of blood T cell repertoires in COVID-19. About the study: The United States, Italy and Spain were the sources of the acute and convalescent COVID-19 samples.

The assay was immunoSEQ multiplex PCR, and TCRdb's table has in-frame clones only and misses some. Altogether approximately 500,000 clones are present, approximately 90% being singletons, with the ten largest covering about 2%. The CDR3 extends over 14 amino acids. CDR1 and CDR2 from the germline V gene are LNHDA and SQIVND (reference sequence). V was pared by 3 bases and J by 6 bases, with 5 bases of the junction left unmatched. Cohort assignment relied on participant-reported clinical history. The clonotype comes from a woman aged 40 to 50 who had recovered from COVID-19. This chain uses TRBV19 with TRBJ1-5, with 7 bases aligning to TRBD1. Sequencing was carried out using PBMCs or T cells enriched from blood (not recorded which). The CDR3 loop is CASSIGTAGQPQHF. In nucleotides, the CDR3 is TGTGCCAGTAGTATCGGGACAGCTGGTCAGCCCCAGCATTTT.